This T cell receptor (beta chain) was documented in a study of beta chain features in type 1 diabetes (dated by TCRdb to the late 2010s). Background for the entire study: Mean age, gender distribution, total cell number and subset yield were not different between patients and healthy donors. A total of about 100 million sorted cells were examined across all samples, and RNA yield correlated strongly with the number of cells per subset. The study compared the TCRB repertoires of sorted circulating CD4+ T cell subsets in recently diagnosed type 1 diabetes patients with those in matched healthy donors. Regulatory and stem cell-like memory subsets were isolated from only 8 patients and roughly 8 healthy donors, whereas naive and central memory subsets came from all 30 or so donors. What the research found in general, with its limitations: Shorter templates might be favored by PCR, yet because patient and control samples were amplified and corrected together, any such skew would affect both groups equally. Type 1 diabetes patients showed a moderate but significant shortening of TCRB CDR3 length in all four CD4+ subsets. Because the HLA sub-analyses included only small numbers of individuals, any influence of HLA type on TCRB rearrangement was left unresolved. At VDJ recombination sites, patients with type 1 diabetes made fewer insertions and deleted more nucleotides, a pattern implying thymic rearrangement abnormalities. Naive, central memory and regulatory TCRB repertoires appeared to be more alike among patients than among healthy donors. Because cDNA was sequenced instead of genomic DNA, highly expressing activated cells could be over-represented, though the groups showed no difference in activation or CD3 levels.

This clone occurred a few times. The antigen this receptor binds is unknown. Per-nucleotide qualities are absent, and no much larger clonotype sits a single base away. CDR1 and CDR2 are drawn from the germline V gene: MDHEN, SYDVKM. Taken from cysteine to phenylalanine, the CDR3 has 13 residues. Only CDR3 DNA is held: 39 bases, read in frame from base 1. The germline ends are 13 bases apart after V is trimmed by 5 bases and J by 6 bases. From each donor, a single peripheral blood sample of 90 to 150 mL on average was drawn into heparinised tubes. Using a panel that included CD45RO, CCR7, CD25, CD127, CD95 and CD27, naive, central memory, regulatory and stem cell-like memory CD4+ T cells were sorted on a BD FACSAria II. A purity above 95% was achieved for all sorted populations. PBMCs were isolated right away by Lymphoprep density gradient centrifugation and were stained directly, without culture. So that batch effects would be minimized, each experiment stained and sorted samples in pairs, pairing one healthy donor with one patient.

All of the isolated RNA was reverse transcribed with the High Capacity cDNA Reverse Transcription Kit, so expressed TCRB transcripts were sequenced. Deep immunoSEQ sequencing was applied to naive, central memory and regulatory T cell samples, giving an average of roughly 3.3 million total reads per sample. Sorted cells were lysed in RLT buffer and RNA was extracted with DNase-treated RNeasy Micro or Mini kits, depending on cell number. To prevent cross-contamination, every cell subset was processed on its own, while patient and healthy donor samples were processed together. The immunoSEQ multiplex PCR was used to amplify TCRB sequences from cDNA, generating 87-bp fragments that spanned the CDR3 region. Amplicons were sequenced on the Illumina HiSeq platform. The authors' pipeline ran thus. Synthetic template baselines were used to correct PCR bias computationally, reads within Hamming distance 2 were collapsed together, and singletons that could not be merged were discarded. Reads were aligned against IMGT so that V, D and J genes, CDR3 length and insertions or deletions at six rearrangement sites could be assigned. Within each subset, clonotype counts were normalized to the number of sorted cells before true diversity and Gini coefficients were calculated with the tcR R package. Repertoire sharing was quantified using the overlap coefficient calculated on TCRB nucleotide sequences. Sourced from immuneACCESS, this table was stored by TCRdb with only in-frame sequences that have V and J called. A share of the clones is absent; for the studies checked, an unresolved V gene accounts for under half, and the remainder has no known explanation. For V, J and clone size, that table is used; D and trimming come from the DNA. The sample includes nearly 350,000 clones, with approximately 8% observed a single time. In total, the top ten clones hold roughly 0.44% of the sample.

The receptor comes from a woman between 18 and 29 years old in good health. Source material: central memory CD4+ T cells from blood. Recombination linked TRBV28 to TRBJ1-2; the D gene is perhaps TRBD1, on 5 matching bases. The nucleotide sequence reads TGTGCCAGCAGTACCGGGACTGGAAATGGCTACACCTTC. Its protein reads: CASSTGTGNGYTF.